These 14 T cell receptor beta chains were all obtained from the same sample, sequenced in a study of type 1 and type 2 diabetes patients (dated by TCRdb to the mid-2010s). The instrument given in TCRdb is Illumina MiSeq. For TCRbeta CDR3 amplification, the template was genomic DNA taken from the sorted T cell subsets. Multiplex PCR with 30 forward and 13 reverse primers amplified the TCRbeta CDR3 region. TCRdb trimmed public reads at Q25 via fastp, called clones via MiXCR and kept in-frame beta chains. Duplicate CDR3 protein sequences are folded into a single record with the most common DNA and genes. This sample lists fewer than 350,000 distinct CDR3 sequences; around 47% were detected once. The ten largest account for about an eighth of the sample. Input material: peripheral blood mononuclear cells (PBMCs). The receptors derive from a man younger than 35 with type 2 diabetes.

Points on this clonotype: Just one base apart from a much larger clone, this may be a read error. V usage is TRBV10-3 and J usage is TRBJ2-7; 10 positions agree with TRBD1. Germline CDR1 ENHRY, CDR2 SYGVKD. Losses at the gene ends were 5 bases for V and 2 bases for J; bases not matched to a gene: 6. This CDR3 comprises 15 residues. The chain's CDR3 is CAISTPGQGTYEQYF. The DNA of the CDR3 is TGTGCCATCAGTACTCCGGGACAGGGGACCTACGAGCAGTACTTC.

This chain links TRBV29-1 with TRBJ1-1; D gene uncertain. This CDR3 spans 10 amino acids. The V end was cut by 3 bases, the J end by 3 bases, with 2 bases between. Germline V gives CDR1 SQVTM, CDR2 ANQGSEA. CDR3 loop: CSVDDTEAFF. In nucleotides, the CDR3 is TGCAGCGTTGACGACACTGAAGCTTTCTTT.

This sequence joins TRBV5-1 and TRBJ1-2; D unclear. The length of the CDR3 is 13 residues. V dropped 4 bases and J dropped 3 bases, with 10 bases sitting between them. The germline CDR1 and CDR2 sequences are SGHRS and YFSETQ. CDR3 DNA sequence: TGCGCCAGCAGCGAAAAAACGGACTATGGCTACACCTTC. It translates to CASSEKTDYGYTF.

The chain links TRBV5-1 to TRBJ2-2; unclear D gene. The V gene lost 0 bases and the J gene lost 0 bases, with 6 bases spanning the gap. Germline values: CDR1 SGHRS, CDR2 YFSETQ. This CDR3 has 15 residues. The CDR3: CASSLGAANTGELFF. In DNA form, the CDR3 reads TGCGCCAGCAGCTTGGGCGCAGCGAACACCGGGGAGCTGTTTTTT.

The chain links TRBV7-9 to TRBJ1-6; TRBD1 is a possible D gene (5 bases). The V and J ends lost 5 bases and 8 bases respectively, with 16 bases between them. Germline CDR1 is SEHNR and CDR2 is FQNEAQ (reference sequence). The CDR3 totals 15 residues. The CDR3 is CASSLRGGADSPLHF. For the CDR3, the DNA is TGTGCCAGCAGCCTCCGGGGAGGGGCTGATTCACCCCTCCACTTT.

The gene calls are TRBV28 and TRBJ2-5; D not resolved. V dropped 9 bases and J dropped 2 bases, with 13 bases sitting between them. Germline values: CDR1 MDHEN, CDR2 SYDVKM. This CDR3 comprises 13 residues. The CDR3 spells CASGESHQETQYF. CDR3 sequence (DNA): TGTGCCAGTGGGGAAAGTCATCAAGAGACCCAGTACTTC.

CDR3 in DNA: TGTGCCAGCAGCAACAGGAAACTCGGCGATGGCTACACCTTC. This encodes CASSNRKLGDGYTF. V is TRBV7-6 and J is TRBJ1-2, with D perhaps TRBD1 (5 bases). V was cut by 5 bases and J by 6 bases, with 16 bases left in between. Germline-derived CDR1 and CDR2 are SGHVS and FNYEAQ. CDR3 length equals 14 residues.

The rearrangement joins TRBV4-2 to TRBJ2-5; tentative D call: TRBD2 (6 bases). The CDR3 contains 16 residues. Trimming removed 2 bases from V and 5 bases from J, with 18 bases in between. CDR1 and CDR2 (germline): LGHNA, YNFKEQ. The CDR3 reads CASSQSLLAEGETQYF. In DNA form, the CDR3 reads TGTGCCAGCAGCCAATCCTTACTAGCCGAGGGGGAGACCCAGTACTTC.

This sequence joins TRBV2 and TRBJ1-1; D perhaps matches TRBD1 (5 bases). The CDR3 contains 15 residues. CDR1 is SNHLY, CDR2 FYNNEI, per germline. V was cut by 5 bases and J by 5 bases, with 18 bases left in between. This chain's CDR3 is CASSLLGPGGTEAFF. The CDR3 DNA reads TGTGCCAGCAGTTTGTTGGGACCCGGAGGGACTGAAGCTTTCTTT.

This clonotype was detected only a few times. The J gene is TRBJ1-1, the V gene TRBV28; D not certain. Trimming took 2 bases from V and 3 from J, leaving 10 bases between them. Looked up from germline, CDR1 is MDHEN and CDR2 is SYDVKM. The CDR3 runs to 14 residues. CDR3: CASSLIGQDTEAFF. As DNA, the CDR3 is TGTGCCAGCAGTTTAATCGGCCAGGACACTGAAGCTTTCTTT.

This clonotype came up many times. The CDR3 sequence: CASSERGTGAYNEQFF. CDR3 nucleotide sequence: TGTGCCAGCAGTGAAAGAGGGACAGGGGCCTACAATGAGCAGTTCTTC. The chain couples TRBV2 to TRBJ2-1; TRBD1 aligns across 10 bases. V was pared by 2 bases and J by 2 bases, with 3 bases of the junction left unmatched. The CDR3 contains 16 residues. Germline V gene lookup returns CDR1 SNHLY and CDR2 FYNNEI.

This clonotype occurred a few times. CDR3 sequence reads: CASGQTGFGVTEKLFF. CDR3 DNA sequence: TGTGCCAGTGGACAAACAGGGTTTGGCGTTACTGAAAAACTGTTTTTT. This chain uses TRBV19 with TRBJ1-4; TRBD1 is a possible D gene (6 bases). The CDR3 runs 16 residues. Trimming stripped 8 bases from V and 7 bases from J, with 23 bases between. Germline values: CDR1 LNHDA, CDR2 SQIVND (reference sequence). Filled out from reference TRBV19 and TRBJ1-4, the complete variable domain reads DGGITQSPKYLFRKEGQNVTLSCEQNLNHDAMYWYRQDPGQGLRLIYYSQIVNDFQKGDIAEGYSVSREKKESFPLTVTSAQKNPTAFYLCASGQTGFGVTEKLFFGSGTQLSVL.

There are a few counts of this clonotype. CDR3 region: CSARVSGAYNEQFF. CDR3 coding DNA: TGCAGTGCTAGAGTAAGCGGGGCCTACAATGAGCAGTTCTTC. The chain employs TRBV20-1 and TRBJ2-1, with 7 bases identical to TRBD2. Germline CDR1 and CDR2: DFQATT and SNEGSKA (reference sequence). CDR3 length: 14 amino acids. The junction had 2 bases not matched to a gene; V was cut back by 1 base and J by 2 bases.

V is TRBV14 and J is TRBJ2-7; the match to TRBD2 covers 11 bases. J was trimmed by 1 base and V by 4 bases; bases with no gene match: 6. From germline, CDR1 is SGHDN and CDR2 FVKESK. This CDR3 is built from 16 residues. This CDR3 reads CASSPTGLAVSYEQYF. The CDR3 nucleotides read TGTGCCAGCAGCCCAACGGGACTAGCGGTGTCCTACGAGCAGTACTTC.